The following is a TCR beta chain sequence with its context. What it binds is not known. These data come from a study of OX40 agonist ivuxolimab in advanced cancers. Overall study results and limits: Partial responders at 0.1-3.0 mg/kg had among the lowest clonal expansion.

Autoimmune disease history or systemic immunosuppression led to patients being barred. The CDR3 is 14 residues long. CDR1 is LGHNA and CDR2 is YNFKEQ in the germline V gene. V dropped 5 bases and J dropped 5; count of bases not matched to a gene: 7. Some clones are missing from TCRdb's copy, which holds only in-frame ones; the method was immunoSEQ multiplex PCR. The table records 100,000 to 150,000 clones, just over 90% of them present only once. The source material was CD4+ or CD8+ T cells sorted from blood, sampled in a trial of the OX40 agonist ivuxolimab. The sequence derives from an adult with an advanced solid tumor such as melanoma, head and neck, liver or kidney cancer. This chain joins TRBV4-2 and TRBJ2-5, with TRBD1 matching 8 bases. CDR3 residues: CASSARQGRETQYF. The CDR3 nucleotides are TGTGCCAGCAGCGCGCGACAGGGGAGGGAGACCCAGTACTTC.